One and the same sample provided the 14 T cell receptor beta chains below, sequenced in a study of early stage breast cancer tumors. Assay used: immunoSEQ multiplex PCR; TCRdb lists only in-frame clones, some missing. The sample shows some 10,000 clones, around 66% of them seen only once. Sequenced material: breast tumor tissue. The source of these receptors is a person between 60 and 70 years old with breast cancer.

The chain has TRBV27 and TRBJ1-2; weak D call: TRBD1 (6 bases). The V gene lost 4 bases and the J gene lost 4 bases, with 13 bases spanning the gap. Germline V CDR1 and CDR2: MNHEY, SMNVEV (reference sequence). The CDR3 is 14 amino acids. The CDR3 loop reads CASSWGAEAYGYTF. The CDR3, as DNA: TGTGCCAGCAGTTGGGGGGCGGAGGCCTATGGCTACACCTTC.

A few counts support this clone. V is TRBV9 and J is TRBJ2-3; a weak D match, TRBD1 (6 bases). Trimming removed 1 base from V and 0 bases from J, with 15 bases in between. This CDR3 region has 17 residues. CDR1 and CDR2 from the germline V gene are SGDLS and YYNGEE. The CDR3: CASSVLQGKTSTDTQYF. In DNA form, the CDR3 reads TGTGCCAGCAGCGTACTCCAGGGGAAGACCAGCACAGATACGCAGTATTTT.

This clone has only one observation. The CDR3 bases are TGTGCCAGCAGCCCATTAATAGCCGATAGCTCCTACGAGCAGTACTTC. This codes for CASSPLIADSSYEQYF. V and J are TRBV4-2 and TRBJ2-7; D is uncertain. V was pared by 4 bases and J by 0 bases, with 16 bases between. There are 16 residues in the CDR3. Germline V gene data show CDR1 as LGHNA and CDR2 as YNFKEQ.

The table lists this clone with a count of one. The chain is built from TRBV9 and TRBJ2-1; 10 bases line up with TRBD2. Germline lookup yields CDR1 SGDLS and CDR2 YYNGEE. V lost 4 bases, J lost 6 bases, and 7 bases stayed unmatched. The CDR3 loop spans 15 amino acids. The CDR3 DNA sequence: TGTGCCAGCAGCACGAGCGGGGGGGCCGCCAATGAGCAGTTCTTC. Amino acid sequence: CASSTSGGAANEQFF.

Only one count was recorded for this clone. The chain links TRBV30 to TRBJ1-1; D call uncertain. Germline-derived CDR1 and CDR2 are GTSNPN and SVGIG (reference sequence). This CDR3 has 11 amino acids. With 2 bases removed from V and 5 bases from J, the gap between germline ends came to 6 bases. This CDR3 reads CAWSPRTEAFF. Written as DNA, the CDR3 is TGTGCCTGGAGTCCCAGGACTGAAGCTTTCTTT.

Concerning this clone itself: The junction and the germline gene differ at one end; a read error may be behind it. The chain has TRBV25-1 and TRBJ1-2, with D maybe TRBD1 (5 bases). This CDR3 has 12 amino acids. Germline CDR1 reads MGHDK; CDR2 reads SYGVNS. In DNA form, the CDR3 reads TGTGCCAGCAGTGACAATTGGGGCAGCGAGGCCTTC. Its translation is CASSDNWGSEAF.

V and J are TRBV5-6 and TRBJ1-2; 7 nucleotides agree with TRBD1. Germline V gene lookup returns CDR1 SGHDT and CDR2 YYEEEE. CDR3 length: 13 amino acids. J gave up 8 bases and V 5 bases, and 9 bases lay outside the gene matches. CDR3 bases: TGTGCCAGCAGTTCCACAGGGGATGGCGGCTACACCTTC. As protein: CASSSTGDGGYTF.

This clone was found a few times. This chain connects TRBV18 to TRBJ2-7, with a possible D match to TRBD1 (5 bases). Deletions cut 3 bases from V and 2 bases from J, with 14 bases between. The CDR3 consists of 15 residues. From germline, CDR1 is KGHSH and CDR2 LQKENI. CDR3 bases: TGTGCCAGCTCACCCGTCAGGGTTGGGACCTACGAGCAGTACTTC. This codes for CASSPVRVGTYEQYF.

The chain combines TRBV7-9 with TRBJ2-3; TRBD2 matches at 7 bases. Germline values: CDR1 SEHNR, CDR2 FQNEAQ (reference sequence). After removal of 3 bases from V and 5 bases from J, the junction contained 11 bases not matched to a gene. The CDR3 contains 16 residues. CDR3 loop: CASSFSSGRRLDTQYF. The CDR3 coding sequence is TGTGCCAGCAGCTTCTCTAGCGGTCGGCGGTTAGATACGCAGTATTTT.

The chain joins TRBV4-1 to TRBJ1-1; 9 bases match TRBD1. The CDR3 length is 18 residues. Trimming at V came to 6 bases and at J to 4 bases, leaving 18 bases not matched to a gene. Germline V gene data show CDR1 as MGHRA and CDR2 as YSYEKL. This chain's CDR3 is CASRHEERDRAGSTEAFF. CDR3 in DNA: TGCGCCAGCAGACACGAAGAGCGGGACAGGGCTGGGAGCACTGAAGCTTTCTTT.

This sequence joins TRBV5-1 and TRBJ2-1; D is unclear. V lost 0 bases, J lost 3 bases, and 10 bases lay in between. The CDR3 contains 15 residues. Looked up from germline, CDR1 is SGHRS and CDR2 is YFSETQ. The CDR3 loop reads CASSLEGESYNEQFF. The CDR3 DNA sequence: TGCGCCAGCAGCTTGGAAGGTGAAAGCTACAATGAGCAGTTCTTC.

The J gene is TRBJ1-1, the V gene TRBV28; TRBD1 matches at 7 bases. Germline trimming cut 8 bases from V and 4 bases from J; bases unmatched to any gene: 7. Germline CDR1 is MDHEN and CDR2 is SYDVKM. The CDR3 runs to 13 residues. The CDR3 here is CASFQAGGTEAFF. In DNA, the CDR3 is TGTGCCAGCTTCCAGGCAGGGGGCACTGAAGCTTTCTTT.

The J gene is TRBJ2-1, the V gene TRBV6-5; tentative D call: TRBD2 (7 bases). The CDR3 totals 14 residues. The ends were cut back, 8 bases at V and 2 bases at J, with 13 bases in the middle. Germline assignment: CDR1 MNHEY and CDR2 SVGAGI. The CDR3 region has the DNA TGTGCCAGCCGGAGGGGGAGGGCCTACAATGAGCAGTTCTTC. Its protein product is CASRRGRAYNEQFF.

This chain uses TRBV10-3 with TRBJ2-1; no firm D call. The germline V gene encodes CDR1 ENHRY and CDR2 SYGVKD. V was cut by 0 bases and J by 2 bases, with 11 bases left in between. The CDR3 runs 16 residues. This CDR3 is CAISESMTPPYNEQFF. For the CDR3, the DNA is TGTGCCATCAGTGAGTCAATGACGCCTCCCTACAATGAGCAGTTCTTC.